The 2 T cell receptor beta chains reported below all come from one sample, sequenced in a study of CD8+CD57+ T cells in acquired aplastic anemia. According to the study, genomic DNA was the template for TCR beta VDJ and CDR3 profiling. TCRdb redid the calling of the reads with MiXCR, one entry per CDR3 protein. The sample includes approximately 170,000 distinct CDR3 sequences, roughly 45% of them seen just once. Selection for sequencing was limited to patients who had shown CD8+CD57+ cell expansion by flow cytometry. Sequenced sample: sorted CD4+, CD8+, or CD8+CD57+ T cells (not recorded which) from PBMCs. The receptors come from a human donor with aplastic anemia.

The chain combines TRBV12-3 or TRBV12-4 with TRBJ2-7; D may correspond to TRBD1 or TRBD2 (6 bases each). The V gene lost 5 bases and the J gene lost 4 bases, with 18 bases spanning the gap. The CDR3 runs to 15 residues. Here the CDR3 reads CASSPRGTDLYEQYF. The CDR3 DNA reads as TGTGCCAGCAGTCCTAGGGGGACTGATTTGTACGAGCAGTACTTC.

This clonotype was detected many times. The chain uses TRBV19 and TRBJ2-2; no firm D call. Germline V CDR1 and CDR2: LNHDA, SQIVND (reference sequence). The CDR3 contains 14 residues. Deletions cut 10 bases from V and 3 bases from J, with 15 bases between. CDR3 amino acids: CATVGPSHTGELFF. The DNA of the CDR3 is TGTGCCACCGTAGGACCCTCACACACCGGGGAGCTGTTTTTT.